These 15 T cell receptor beta chains were sequenced from one sample in a study of graft-versus-host responses after intestinal transplantation. Here immunoSEQ multiplex PCR was the method, and the copy in TCRdb shows in-frame clones only, minus some. The sample shows roughly 110,000 clones, roughly 86% of them seen only once. Their specific antigens are unknown. Here the sequenced sample was unstimulated CD4+ T cells sorted from spleen or lymph node cells, taken before transplant. The receptors come from a human donor who was the organ donor for an intestinal transplant.

V is TRBV28 and J is TRBJ1-1; D not certain. This CDR3 has 12 residues. Germline-derived CDR1 and CDR2 are MDHEN and SYDVKM. Trimming took off 8 bases at V and 1 base at J, with 8 bases between the two ends. The CDR3 DNA sequence: TGTGCCAGCCATCGAGGGAACACTGAAGCTTTCTTT. Protein: CASHRGNTEAFF.

This chain joins TRBV14 and TRBJ2-3; TRBD2 aligns across 8 bases. Looked up from germline, CDR1 is SGHDN and CDR2 is FVKESK. This CDR3 comprises 18 residues. Trimming cost V 3 bases and J 3 bases; bases outside gene matches: 14. CDR3 in DNA: TGTGCCAGCAGCCACCTCGGTTTGGCGGGAGGTCTAACAGATACGCAGTATTTT. It yields the protein CASSHLGLAGGLTDTQYF.

V gene TRBV5-1 combines with J gene TRBJ2-5, with D tentatively TRBD1 (6 bases). Germline values: CDR1 SGHRS, CDR2 YFSETQ. The CDR3 is 16 residues long. Trimming shortened V by 7 bases and J by 3 bases, and 22 bases separated the two germline ends. DNA for the CDR3: TGCGCCAGCGGACCCTTGGGCAGGGGTCAAGAAGAGACCCAGTACTTC. Amino acid sequence: CASGPLGRGQEETQYF.

This clone was counted once. The gene calls are TRBV7-3 and TRBJ1-2, with 12 nucleotides matching TRBD1. The CDR3 is made up of 14 amino acids. Germline CDR1 SGHTA, CDR2 FQGTGA. Germline trimming cut 4 bases from V and 8 bases from J; bases unmatched to any gene: 5. The CDR3: CASSSGQGAGGYTF. CDR3 coding DNA: TGTGCCAGCAGCTCGGGACAGGGGGCAGGAGGCTACACCTTC.

The rearrangement joins TRBV7-8 to TRBJ2-5, with 10 bases identical to TRBD2. Germline V gene data show CDR1 as SGHVS and CDR2 as FQNEAQ. V lost 5 bases, J lost 12 bases, and 6 bases stayed unmatched. This CDR3 contains 12 residues. The CDR3 nucleotides read TGTGCCAGCAGCAGGACTAGCGGACCAGAGTACTTC. It codes for CASSRTSGPEYF.

V is TRBV4-1 and J is TRBJ2-4, with unresolved D. This CDR3 contains 14 residues. Germline lookup yields CDR1 MGHRA and CDR2 YSYEKL. The V end was cut by 6 bases, the J end by 3 bases, with 12 bases between. The CDR3 sequence: CASRDPGGKNIQYF. The CDR3 bases are TGCGCCAGCAGGGACCCTGGCGGCAAAAACATTCAGTACTTC.

In the case of this clone: This specimen includes other DNA sequences encoding the same CDR3. The chain is built from TRBV11-2 and TRBJ2-4; 9 nucleotides agree with TRBD1. Germline CDR1 SGHAT, CDR2 FQNNGV. The CDR3 consists of 18 residues. J gave up 4 bases and V 4 bases, and 14 bases lay outside the gene matches. CDR3 protein: CASSSPLGTGRFKNIQYF. The CDR3 DNA reads TGTGCCAGCAGCTCCCCCCTCGGGACAGGGCGATTTAAAAACATTCAGTACTTC.

With respect to this clone: The sample has other DNA sequences that encode this CDR3 too. This chain joins TRBV7-3 and TRBJ2-3; 7 positions agree with TRBD2. Germline V CDR1 and CDR2: SGHTA, FQGTGA. CDR3 length: 16 amino acids. V was clipped by 1 base and J by 1 base; unmatched bases: 5. CDR3 in amino acids: CASSLRGGRGTDTQYF. The CDR3 nucleotides read TGTGCCAGCAGCTTAAGGGGGGGTCGCGGCACAGATACGCAGTATTTT.

This CDR3 reads CASSQGQGDSRSRGETQYF. DNA for the CDR3: TGTGCCAGCAGCCAAGGGCAAGGGGACTCCCGAAGCCGGGGGGAGACCCAGTACTTC. The gene calls are TRBV4-2 and TRBJ2-5, with a possible D match to TRBD2 (6 bases). The V end was cut by 1 base, the J end by 5 bases, with 26 bases between. CDR3 size: 19 residues. CDR1 and CDR2 (germline): LGHNA, YNFKEQ.

The chain combines TRBV28 with TRBJ1-1; TRBD1 agrees at 10 bases. Per the germline V gene, CDR1 is MDHEN and CDR2 is SYDVKM. The trim removed 3 bases at V and 9 bases at J, leaving 4 bases unmatched. This CDR3 contains 13 residues. The CDR3 is CASSFWTGGKAFF. The CDR3 nucleotides read TGTGCCAGCAGTTTCTGGACAGGGGGGAAAGCTTTCTTT.

The genes are TRBV9 and TRBJ1-2, with D possibly matching TRBD1 (5 bases). V lost 2 bases and J lost 2, with 13 bases in between. The CDR3 sequence is 15 residues long. CDR1 is SGDLS, CDR2 YYNGEE, per germline. The CDR3 DNA reads TGTGCCAGCAGCGTGGGTGACAGTCGGAACTATGGCTACACCTTC. This translates into CASSVGDSRNYGYTF.

This clone was seen more than once but under ten times. The chain combines TRBV9 with TRBJ1-2; possibly TRBD1 for D (6 bases). The V end was cut by 3 bases, the J end by 8 bases, with 14 bases between. Germline CDR1 is SGDLS and CDR2 is YYNGEE. The CDR3 consists of 13 residues. CDR3 sequence: CASSAGVGGGYTF. The CDR3, as DNA: TGTGCCAGCAGCGCCGGGGTGGGGGGCGGCTACACCTTC.

This CDR3 reads CASSLLATDTQYF. Here the CDR3 DNA reads TGTGCCAGCAGCTTACTAGCCACAGATACGCAGTATTTT. This chain links TRBV5-6 with TRBJ2-3; a weak D match, TRBD2 (6 bases). V was clipped by 2 bases and J by 2 bases, with 6 bases between them. This CDR3 comprises 13 residues. Germline lookup yields CDR1 SGHDT and CDR2 YYEEEE.

Worth noting for this clone: This sample also contains other DNA sequences that code for the same CDR3. The chain combines TRBV15 with TRBJ1-6; D may be TRBD1 (5 bases). V lost 0 bases to trimming and J lost 19 bases, with 19 bases between them. This CDR3 comprises 14 residues. Germline CDR1 LNHNV, CDR2 YYDKDF (reference sequence). CDR3 coding DNA: TGTGCCACCAGCAGAGAGTGGAGTTCAGGGTTCCTTCACTTT. Translating it yields CATSREWSSGFLHF.

The chain couples TRBV6-8 to TRBJ2-1, with 9 positions matching TRBD2. With V trimmed by 0 bases and J by 12 bases, 0 bases remained unmatched. CDR3 length equals 12 residues. Germline V gene lookup returns CDR1 MNHGY and CDR2 SAAAGT. The CDR3 region is CASSYSRGGQFF. The CDR3 DNA follows: TGTGCCAGCAGTTACTCGCGGGGGGGGCAGTTCTTC.